This paragraph reports one T cell receptor (beta chain). Its target is not known. The germline V gene has CDR1 SNHLY and CDR2 FYNNEI. This CDR3 contains 15 residues. After removal of 8 bases from V and 3 bases from J, the junction contained 10 bases not matched to a gene. These data originate in a study of cytomegalovirus exposure and HLA in healthy donors. Broader study findings: Rates of TCR association differed by HLA locus in a later analysis, with DRB1 highest and HLA-C lowest.

The PCR used 60 Vbeta and 13 Jbeta primers. The protocol was immunoSEQ multiplex PCR, while the TCRdb copy is restricted to in-frame clones and leaves out a portion. This sample has approximately 79,000 clones, with 74% found just once. This TCR was sampled from a man aged 40-50 years in good health and CMV-seropositive. The chain carries TRBV2 and TRBJ2-5; 9 bases align to TRBD2. The material sequenced was PBMCs. The CDR3 DNA sequence: TGTGCCAGCCTCGGGATGGCTAGCGGGAAAGAGACCCAGTACTTC. Protein product: CASLGMASGKETQYF.